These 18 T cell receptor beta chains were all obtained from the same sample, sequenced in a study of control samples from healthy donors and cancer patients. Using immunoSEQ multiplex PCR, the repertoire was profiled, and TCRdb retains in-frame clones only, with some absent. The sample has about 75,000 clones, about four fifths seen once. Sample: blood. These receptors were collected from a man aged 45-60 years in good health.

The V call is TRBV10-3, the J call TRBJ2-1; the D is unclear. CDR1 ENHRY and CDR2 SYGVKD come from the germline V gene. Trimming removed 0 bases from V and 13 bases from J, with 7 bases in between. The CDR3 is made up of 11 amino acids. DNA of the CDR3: TGTGCCATCAGTGAGTCGACACACCAGTTCTTC. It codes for CAISESTHQFF.

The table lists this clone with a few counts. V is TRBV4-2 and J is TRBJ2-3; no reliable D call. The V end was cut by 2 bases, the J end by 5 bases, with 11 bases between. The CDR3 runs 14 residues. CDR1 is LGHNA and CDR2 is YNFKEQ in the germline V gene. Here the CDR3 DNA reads TGTGCCAGCAGCCAACTGGCTACGGAAGATACGCAGTATTTT. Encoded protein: CASSQLATEDTQYF.

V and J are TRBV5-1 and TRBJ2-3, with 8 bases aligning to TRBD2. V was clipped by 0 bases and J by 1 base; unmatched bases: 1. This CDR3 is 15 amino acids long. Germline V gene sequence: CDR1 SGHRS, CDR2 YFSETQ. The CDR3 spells CASSLVGLGTDTQYF. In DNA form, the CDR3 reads TGCGCCAGCAGCTTGGTGGGACTAGGCACAGATACGCAGTATTTT. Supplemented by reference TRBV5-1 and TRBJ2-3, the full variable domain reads KAGVTQTPRYLIKTRGQQVTLSCSPISGHRSVSWYQQTPGQGLQFLFEYFSETQRNKGNFPGRFSGRQFSNSRSEMNVSTLELGDSALYLCASSLVGLGTDTQYFGPGTRLTVL.

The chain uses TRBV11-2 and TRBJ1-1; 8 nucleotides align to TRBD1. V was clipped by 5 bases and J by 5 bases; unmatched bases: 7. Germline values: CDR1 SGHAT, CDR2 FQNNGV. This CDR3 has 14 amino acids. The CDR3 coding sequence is TGTGCCAGCAGCGCTCAGGGGGCTCGAACTGAAGCTTTCTTT. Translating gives CASSAQGARTEAFF.

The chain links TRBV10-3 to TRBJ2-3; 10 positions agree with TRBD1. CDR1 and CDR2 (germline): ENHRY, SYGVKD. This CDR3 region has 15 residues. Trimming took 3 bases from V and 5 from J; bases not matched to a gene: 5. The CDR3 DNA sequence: TGTGCCATCAGTGACCCGACAGGGGGCATAGATACGCAGTATTTT. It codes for CAISDPTGGIDTQYF.

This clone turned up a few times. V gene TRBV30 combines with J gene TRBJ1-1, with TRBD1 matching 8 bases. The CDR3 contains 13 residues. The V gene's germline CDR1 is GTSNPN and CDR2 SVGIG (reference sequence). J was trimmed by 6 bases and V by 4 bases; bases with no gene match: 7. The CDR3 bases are TGTGCCTGGACCCTATTACAGGGGGCTGAAGCTTTCTTT. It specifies CAWTLLQGAEAFF.

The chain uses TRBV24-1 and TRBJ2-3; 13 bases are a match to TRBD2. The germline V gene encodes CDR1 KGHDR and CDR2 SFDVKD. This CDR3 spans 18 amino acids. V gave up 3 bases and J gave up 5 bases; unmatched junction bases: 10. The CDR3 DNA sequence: TGTGCCACCAGTGATCTAGGAACCGGGACTAGCGGGAAAGATACGCAGTATTTT. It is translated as CATSDLGTGTSGKDTQYF.

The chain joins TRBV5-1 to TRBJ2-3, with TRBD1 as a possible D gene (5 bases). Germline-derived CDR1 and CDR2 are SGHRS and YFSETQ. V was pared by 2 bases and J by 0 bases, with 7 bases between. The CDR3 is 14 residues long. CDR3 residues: CASSFPGSTDTQYF. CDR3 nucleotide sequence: TGCGCCAGCAGCTTTCCAGGGAGCACAGATACGCAGTATTTT.

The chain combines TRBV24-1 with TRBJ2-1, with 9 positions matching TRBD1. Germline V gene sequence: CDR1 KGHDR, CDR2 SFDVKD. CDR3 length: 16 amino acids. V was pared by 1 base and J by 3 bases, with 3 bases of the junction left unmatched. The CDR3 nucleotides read TGTGCCACCAGTGATTTAAGGACAGGGGACTACAATGAGCAGTTCTTC. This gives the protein CATSDLRTGDYNEQFF.

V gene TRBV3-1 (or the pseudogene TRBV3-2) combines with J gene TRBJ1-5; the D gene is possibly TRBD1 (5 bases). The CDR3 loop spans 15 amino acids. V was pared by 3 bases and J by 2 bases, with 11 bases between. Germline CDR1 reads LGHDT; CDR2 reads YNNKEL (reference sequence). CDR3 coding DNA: TGTGCCAGCAGCCAGGTCCGAGGGGGCAATCAGCCCCAGCATTTT. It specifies CASSQVRGGNQPQHF.

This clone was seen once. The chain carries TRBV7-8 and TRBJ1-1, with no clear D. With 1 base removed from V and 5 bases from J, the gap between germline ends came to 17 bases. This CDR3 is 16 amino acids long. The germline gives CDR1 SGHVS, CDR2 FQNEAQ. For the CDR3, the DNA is TGTGCCAGCAGCTTAGAGGTCCCGAGGATCGGGACTGAAGCTTTCTTT. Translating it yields CASSLEVPRIGTEAFF. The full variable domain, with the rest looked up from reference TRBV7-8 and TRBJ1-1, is GAGVSQSPRYKVAKRGQDVALRCDPISGHVSLFWYQQALGQGPEFLTYFQNEAQLDKSGLPSDRFFAERPEGSVSTLKIQRTQQEDSAVYLCASSLEVPRIGTEAFFGQGTRLTVV.

The CDR3 nucleotides are TGTGCCAGCAGCGGAGGGGGCTCGACCGGGGAGCTGTTTTTT. It yields the protein CASSGGGSTGELFF. The gene calls are TRBV3-1 (or the pseudogene TRBV3-2) and TRBJ2-2, with a possible D match to TRBD1 (7 bases). V lost 5 bases and J lost 5, with 12 bases in between. Germline CDR1 and CDR2: LGHDT and YNNKEL (reference sequence). The CDR3 spans 14 residues.

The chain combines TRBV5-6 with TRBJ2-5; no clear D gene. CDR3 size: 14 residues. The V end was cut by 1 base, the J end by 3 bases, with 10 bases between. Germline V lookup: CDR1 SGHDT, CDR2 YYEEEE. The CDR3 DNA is TGTGCCAGCAGCTTGAGTACAGCCAAAGAGACCCAGTACTTC. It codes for CASSLSTAKETQYF.

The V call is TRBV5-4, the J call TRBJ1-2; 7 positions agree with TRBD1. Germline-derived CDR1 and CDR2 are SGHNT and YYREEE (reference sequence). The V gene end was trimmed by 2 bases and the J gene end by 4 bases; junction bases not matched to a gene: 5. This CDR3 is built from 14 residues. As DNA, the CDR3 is TGTGCCAGCAGCTTAGCCGGGACAGCCTATGGCTACACCTTC. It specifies CASSLAGTAYGYTF. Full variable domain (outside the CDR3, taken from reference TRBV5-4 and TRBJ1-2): ETGVTQSPTHLIKTRGQQVTLRCSSQSGHNTVSWYQQALGQGPQFIFQYYREEENGRGNFPPRFSGLQFPNYSSELNVNALELDDSALYLCASSLAGTAYGYTFGSGTRLTVV.

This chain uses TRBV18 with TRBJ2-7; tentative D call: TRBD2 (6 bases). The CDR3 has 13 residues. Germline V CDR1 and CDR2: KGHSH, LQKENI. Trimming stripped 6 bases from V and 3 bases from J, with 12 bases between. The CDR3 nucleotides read TGTGCCAGCTCGCGGAGGGACCTCTACGAGCAGTACTTC. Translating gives CASSRRDLYEQYF. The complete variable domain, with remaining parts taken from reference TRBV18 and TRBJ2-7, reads NAGVMQNPRHLVRRRGQEARLRCSPMKGHSHVYWYRQLPEEGLKFMVYLQKENIIDESGMPKERFSAEFPKEGPSILRIQQVVRGDSAAYFCASSRRDLYEQYFGPGTRLTVT.

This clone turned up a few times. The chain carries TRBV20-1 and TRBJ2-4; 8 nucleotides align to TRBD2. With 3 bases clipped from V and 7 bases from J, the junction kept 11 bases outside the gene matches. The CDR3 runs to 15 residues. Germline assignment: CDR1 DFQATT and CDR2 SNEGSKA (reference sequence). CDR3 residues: CSASPAGESNNIQYF. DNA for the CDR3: TGCAGTGCTAGTCCAGCGGGAGAGAGTAATAACATTCAGTACTTC.

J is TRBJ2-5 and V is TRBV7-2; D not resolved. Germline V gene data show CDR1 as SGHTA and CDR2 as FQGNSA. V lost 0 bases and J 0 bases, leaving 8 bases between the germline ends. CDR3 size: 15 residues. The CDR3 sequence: CASSLAPNNQETQYF. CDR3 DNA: TGTGCCAGCAGCTTAGCCCCAAACAACCAAGAGACCCAGTACTTC. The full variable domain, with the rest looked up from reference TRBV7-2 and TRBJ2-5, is GAGVSQSPSNKVTEKGKDVELRCDPISGHTALYWYRQSLGQGLEFLIYFQGNSAPDKSGLPSDRFSAERTGGSVSTLTIQRTQQEDSAVYLCASSLAPNNQETQYFGPGTRLLVL.

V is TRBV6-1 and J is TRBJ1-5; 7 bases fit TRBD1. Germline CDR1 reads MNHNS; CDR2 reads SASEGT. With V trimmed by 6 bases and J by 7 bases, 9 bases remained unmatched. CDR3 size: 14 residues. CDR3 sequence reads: CASRATGEVQPQHF. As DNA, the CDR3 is TGTGCCAGCAGAGCTACAGGGGAGGTACAGCCCCAGCATTTT.